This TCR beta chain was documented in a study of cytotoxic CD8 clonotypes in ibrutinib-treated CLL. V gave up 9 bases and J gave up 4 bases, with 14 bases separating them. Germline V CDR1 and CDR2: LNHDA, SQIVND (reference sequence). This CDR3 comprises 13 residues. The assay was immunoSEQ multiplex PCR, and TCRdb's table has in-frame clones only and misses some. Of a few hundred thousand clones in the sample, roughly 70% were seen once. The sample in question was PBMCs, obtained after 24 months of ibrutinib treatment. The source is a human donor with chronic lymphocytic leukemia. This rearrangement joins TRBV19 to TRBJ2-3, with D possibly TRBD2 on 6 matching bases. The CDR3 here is CASSSGLSDTQYF. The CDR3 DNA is TGTGCCAGCTCTTCGGGACTCTCAGATACGCAGTATTTT.